This is a list of T cell receptor beta chains from one sample in a study of blood T cell repertoires in COVID-19. The assay was immunoSEQ multiplex PCR, and TCRdb's table has in-frame clones only and misses some. The sample consists of roughly 80,000 clones, less than 85% of them appearing once. Sequencing was carried out using peripheral blood. The receptors were sampled from a human donor in a cohort sampled during active COVID-19. Each CDR3 is given with its conserved first and last residue. A D gene is named only where the DNA matches it firmly. Clone size is not always given. Where it is, it says once, few, many or a class for expanded clones.

v_gene: TRBV7-2; abundance: NA; j_gene: TRBJ2-3; d_gene: NA; CDR3nt: TGTGCCAGCAGCTTAGGGGGGCGCACAGATACGCAGTATTTT; CDR3aa: CASSLGGRTDTQYF
v_gene: TRBV5-8; abundance: NA; j_gene: TRBJ2-1; d_gene: TRBD2; CDR3nt: TGTGCCAGCAGCTTTGATCGACTAGCGGGGGTAGAGCAGTTCTTC; CDR3aa: CASSFDRLAGVEQFF
v_gene: TRBV5-1; abundance: once; j_gene: TRBJ2-1; d_gene: TRBD2; CDR3nt: TGCGCCAGCAGCTTATCACCGGGACTAGCTCTCAATGAGCAGTTCTTC; CDR3aa: CASSLSPGLALNEQFF
v_gene: TRBV11-2; abundance: NA; j_gene: TRBJ2-6; d_gene: TRBD2; CDR3nt: TGTGCCAGCACCCAAACCAACCTAGCGGTGAGCTCTGGGGCCAACGTCCTGACTTTC; CDR3aa: CASTQTNLAVSSGANVLTF
v_gene: TRBV7-9; abundance: few; j_gene: TRBJ2-5; d_gene: NA; CDR3nt: TGTGCCAGCAGCTTAGGGGAAGGGGGAAGAGCGGAGACCCAGTACTTC; CDR3aa: CASSLGEGGRAETQYF
v_gene: TRBV7-9; abundance: once; j_gene: TRBJ2-7; d_gene: TRBD1; CDR3nt: TGTGCCAGCAGCCCCTTTGATGGGACAGGCATCTACGAGCAGTACTTC; CDR3aa: CASSPFDGTGIYEQYF
v_gene: TRBV11-1; abundance: NA; j_gene: TRBJ2-1; d_gene: TRBD2; CDR3nt: TGTGCCAGCAGCTCGAACCTTGGACTAGCTTCTAATGAGCAGTTCTTC; CDR3aa: CASSSNLGLASNEQFF
v_gene: TRBV7-2; abundance: NA; j_gene: TRBJ2-1; d_gene: TRBD2; CDR3nt: TGTGCCAGCAGCTTAACAGCGGGGGGACAAGGGGAGCAGTTCTTC; CDR3aa: CASSLTAGGQGEQFF
v_gene: TRBV5-1; abundance: NA; j_gene: TRBJ2-5; d_gene: TRBD1; CDR3nt: TGCGCCAGCAGCTACGGACAGGGTGGCGAGACCCAGTACTTC; CDR3aa: CASSYGQGGETQYF
v_gene: TRBV10-3; abundance: NA; j_gene: TRBJ2-2; d_gene: NA; CDR3nt: TGTGCCATCACCGGTGAGGGCAACACCGGGGAGCTGTTTTTT; CDR3aa: CAITGEGNTGELFF
v_gene: TRBV27; abundance: many; j_gene: TRBJ2-7; d_gene: NA; CDR3nt: TGTGCCAGCAGTTTCGGGTCCGTCTACGAGCAGTACTTC; CDR3aa: CASSFGSVYEQYF
v_gene: TRBV11-3; abundance: NA; j_gene: TRBJ2-1; d_gene: NA; CDR3nt: TGTGCCAGCAGCTTAGGCGAGAGGAATGAGCAGTTCTTC; CDR3aa: CASSLGERNEQFF
v_gene: TRBV2; abundance: NA; j_gene: TRBJ2-1; d_gene: TRBD1; CDR3nt: TGTGCCAGCAGAGTAGGGACAGGACCCCCGGAGCAGTTCTTC; CDR3aa: CASRVGTGPPEQFF
v_gene: TRBV29-1; abundance: NA; j_gene: TRBJ1-1; d_gene: TRBD1; CDR3nt: TGCAGCGGCCGCGACAGGGGGCTCACTGAAGCTTTCTTT; CDR3aa: CSGRDRGLTEAFF
v_gene: TRBV5-1; abundance: NA; j_gene: TRBJ1-2; d_gene: NA; CDR3nt: TGCGCCAGCAGCTTGGGAAGCGGAGCGAATAACTACGCCTTC; CDR3aa: CASSLGSGANNYAF
v_gene: TRBV5-1; abundance: NA; j_gene: TRBJ1-1; d_gene: TRBD1; CDR3nt: TGCGCCAGCAGCTTAGGGGACAGACTCACGGAAGCTTTCTTT; CDR3aa: CASSLGDRLTEAFF
v_gene: TRBV5-1; abundance: NA; j_gene: TRBJ2-7; d_gene: TRBD1; CDR3nt: TGCGCCAGCAGTGAGGCCGGGACAGGGGGCTACGAGCAGTACTTC; CDR3aa: CASSEAGTGGYEQYF
v_gene: TRBV7-9; abundance: NA; j_gene: TRBJ2-3; d_gene: TRBD2; CDR3nt: TGTGCCAGCAGCTCCCTTCCGGGACTAGCGGCAGATACGCAGTATTTT; CDR3aa: CASSSLPGLAADTQYF
v_gene: TRBV6-6; abundance: once; j_gene: TRBJ1-5; d_gene: NA; CDR3nt: TGTGCCAGCAGGGGCACGAGTCAGCCCCAGCATTTT; CDR3aa: CASRGTSQPQHF
v_gene: TRBV6-6; abundance: NA; j_gene: TRBJ1-5; d_gene: NA; CDR3nt: TGCGCGGGGGGCAAAGGGCAGCCCCAGCATTTT; CDR3aa: CAGGKGQPQHF
v_gene: TRBV10-3; abundance: NA; j_gene: TRBJ2-3; d_gene: NA; CDR3nt: TGTGCCATCAGTGGAGATGGGCGAGTATTAGGCACAGATACGCAGTATTTT; CDR3aa: CAISGDGRVLGTDTQYF
v_gene: TRBV30; abundance: once; j_gene: TRBJ1-6; d_gene: NA; CDR3nt: TGTGCCTGGAGTGTAACCAGGAATTCACCCCTCCACTTT; CDR3aa: CAWSVTRNSPLHF
v_gene: TRBV29-1; abundance: NA; j_gene: TRBJ2-2; d_gene: NA; CDR3nt: TGCAGCGTTGGAGTGACAGTTAACACCGGGGAGCTGTTTTTT; CDR3aa: CSVGVTVNTGELFF
v_gene: TRBV28; abundance: NA; j_gene: TRBJ2-1; d_gene: NA; CDR3nt: TGTGCCAGCAACCGGGGGTCCTACAATGAGCAGTTCTTC; CDR3aa: CASNRGSYNEQFF